This entry lists 18 T cell receptor beta chains sequenced from one sample in a study of cytomegalovirus exposure and HLA in healthy donors (dated by TCRdb to about 2017). The protocol used for the library was the immunoSEQ multiplex PCR assay. A mixture of 60 forward primers for TCR Vbeta segments and 13 reverse primers for TCR Jbeta segments was used in the multiplex PCR. TCRdb provides this immuneACCESS table in a form limited to in-frame rearrangements. Some clones are lacking; in checked studies, under half of them reflect an unresolved V gene, and why the rest are absent is not known. The sample table lists 100,000 to 150,000 clones, around three quarters of them with a count of one. 0.95% to 1.5% of the sample lies in the top ten. The sample comprised PBMCs. Receptor source: a female donor in good health and CMV-seronegative.

CDR3 sequence reads: CASTWGGDEQYF. DNA of the CDR3: TGTGCCAGCACCTGGGGGGGCGACGAGCAGTACTTC. V and J are TRBV6-5 and TRBJ2-7; D is possibly TRBD2 (7 bases). CDR1 and CDR2 from the germline V gene are MNHEY and SVGAGI. V was trimmed by 7 bases and J by 5 bases, leaving 12 bases between them. The CDR3 totals 12 residues.

This sequence joins TRBV5-4 and TRBJ2-7; the D is unclear. CDR3 size: 15 residues. Germline V CDR1 and CDR2: SGHNT, YYREEE (reference sequence). V gave up 0 bases and J gave up 1 base, with 11 bases separating them. The CDR3 loop is CASSLAAVGSYEQYF. Here the CDR3 DNA reads TGTGCCAGCAGCTTGGCCGCGGTCGGATCCTACGAGCAGTACTTC.

The CDR3 protein is CASSRQERHEKLFF. CDR3 nucleotides: TGTGCCAGCAGCCGACAGGAACGGCATGAAAAACTGTTTTTT. This chain links TRBV6-1 with TRBJ1-4, with a possible D match to TRBD1 (6 bases). The V gene's germline CDR1 is MNHNS and CDR2 SASEGT. Between the trimmed V and J ends, which lost 6 bases and 6 bases, there was a span of 14 bases. CDR3 length equals 14 residues.

The chain uses TRBV19 and TRBJ1-4; 7 nucleotides match TRBD1. CDR1 is LNHDA, CDR2 SQIVND, per germline (reference sequence). The CDR3 contains 13 residues. Trimming cost V 6 bases and J 7 bases; bases outside gene matches: 5. The chain's CDR3 is CASREQGIEKLFF. The CDR3 nucleotides are TGTGCCAGTAGAGAACAGGGGATTGAAAAACTGTTTTTT.

The chain joins TRBV7-9 to TRBJ2-1; TRBD2 agrees at 16 bases. Germline values: CDR1 SEHNR, CDR2 FQNEAQ (reference sequence). This CDR3 is built from 18 residues. J lost 0 bases, V lost 5 bases, and 4 bases had no gene match. This chain's CDR3 is CASSPGLAGGGSYNEQFF. The CDR3 DNA reads as TGTGCCAGCAGCCCGGGACTAGCGGGGGGGGGCTCCTACAATGAGCAGTTCTTC. The full variable domain, with the rest looked up from reference TRBV7-9 and TRBJ2-1, is DTGVSQNPRHKITKRGQNVTFRCDPISEHNRLYWYRQTLGQGPEFLTYFQNEAQLEKSRLLSDRFSAERPKGSFSTLEIQRTEQGDSAMYLCASSPGLAGGGSYNEQFFGPGTRLTVL.

V gene TRBV6-4 combines with J gene TRBJ2-7, with 8 bases lining up with TRBD1. CDR3 length equals 15 residues. With V trimmed by 2 bases and J by 2 bases, 5 bases remained unmatched. The germline gives CDR1 MRHNA, CDR2 SNTAGT. The CDR3 DNA sequence: TGTGCCAGCAGTGACCCGGACAGGGCAACCTACGAGCAGTACTTC. Its translation: CASSDPDRATYEQYF.

This clone has more than one count but fewer than ten. The chain employs TRBV29-1 and TRBJ2-3; tentative D call: TRBD1 (6 bases). The CDR3 length is 14 residues. V shed 0 bases and J shed 1 base, with 8 bases lying between them. In germline, CDR1 is SQVTM, CDR2 ANQGSEA. The CDR3 region has the DNA TGCAGCGTTGAAGACCAGGGGCGCACAGATACGCAGTATTTT. It is translated as CSVEDQGRTDTQYF.

This clone was seen just once. The J gene is TRBJ2-1, the V gene TRBV7-2; D is ambiguous. Germline V gene sequence: CDR1 SGHTA, CDR2 FQGNSA. This CDR3 is 15 amino acids long. Between the trimmed V and J ends, which lost 1 base and 4 bases, there was a span of 11 bases. CDR3 protein: CASSLEAASYNEQFF. CDR3 DNA sequence: TGTGCCAGCAGCTTAGAGGCGGCTTCTTACAATGAGCAGTTCTTC.

This clone was detected a few times. V gene TRBV6-1 combines with J gene TRBJ2-7; 9 nucleotides align to TRBD1. The germline CDR1 and CDR2 sequences are MNHNS and SASEGT. The CDR3 spans 13 residues. The trim removed 7 bases at V and 5 bases at J, leaving 6 bases unmatched. The CDR3 loop reads CASTGTGLHEQYF. DNA for the CDR3: TGTGCCAGCACCGGGACAGGGCTGCACGAGCAGTACTTC.

V is TRBV27 and J is TRBJ1-6, with D hard to call. Germline lookup yields CDR1 MNHEY and CDR2 SMNVEV (reference sequence). CDR3 length: 13 residues. V was trimmed by 4 bases and J by 7 bases, leaving 8 bases between them. The chain's CDR3 is CASSSGLNSPLHF. Here the CDR3 DNA reads TGTGCCAGCAGTTCCGGGTTGAATTCACCCCTCCACTTT.

A single count supports this clone. The rearrangement uses TRBV5-4 and TRBJ2-5; 8 bases fit TRBD2. The J call may be wrong; the DNA end is better matched by TRBJ2-7. Germline CDR1 is SGHNT and CDR2 is YYREEE (reference sequence). This CDR3 is built from 15 residues. The CDR3 loop is CASSPVPAGADEQYF. CDR3 nucleotide sequence: TGTGCCAGCAGCCCGGTACCAGCGGGAGCCGACGAGCAGTACTTC.

The J gene is TRBJ1-1, the V gene TRBV30, with D perhaps TRBD1 (6 bases). The CDR3 is made up of 12 amino acids. V was shortened by 2 bases and J by 7 bases, with 11 bases between the two germline ends. CDR1 and CDR2 (germline): GTSNPN, SVGIG (reference sequence). Here the CDR3 reads CAWSPRTVEAFF. The CDR3 DNA reads TGTGCCTGGAGTCCTAGGACAGTTGAAGCTTTCTTT.

This chain connects TRBV7-2 to TRBJ1-2; 7 bases agree with TRBD1. The CDR3 is made up of 13 amino acids. The trim removed 5 bases at V and 4 bases at J, leaving 4 bases unmatched. Germline assignment: CDR1 SGHTA and CDR2 FQGNSA. CDR3 sequence (DNA): TGTGCCAGCAGCCGGACAGGAATCTATGGCTACACCTTC. Translating it yields CASSRTGIYGYTF.

This chain joins TRBV9 and TRBJ2-3, with D possibly being TRBD2 (5 bases). Trimming removed 3 bases from V and 1 base from J, with 12 bases in between. Germline values: CDR1 SGDLS, CDR2 YYNGEE. There are 15 residues in the CDR3. The CDR3, as DNA: TGTGCCAGCAGCGCACTAGATTCGGGCACAGATACGCAGTATTTT. It codes for CASSALDSGTDTQYF.

The chain recombines TRBV11-2 with TRBJ2-4; 11 bases map to TRBD2. CDR3 length equals 16 residues. The trim removed 4 bases at V and 0 bases at J, leaving 2 bases unmatched. Per germline, CDR1 SGHAT and CDR2 FQNNGV. Here the CDR3 reads CASSSLAGGAKNIQYF. The CDR3 DNA follows: TGTGCCAGCAGCTCCCTAGCGGGGGGAGCCAAAAACATTCAGTACTTC.

This chain connects TRBV25-1 to TRBJ1-1; D possibly corresponds to TRBD1 (5 bases). This CDR3 has 12 amino acids. Between the trimmed V and J ends, which lost 8 bases and 1 base, there was a span of 8 bases. The V gene's germline CDR1 is MGHDK and CDR2 SYGVNS. CDR3: CASRGQNTEAFF. The CDR3 DNA sequence: TGTGCCAGCCGCGGACAGAACACTGAAGCTTTCTTT.

The rearrangement uses TRBV11-2 and TRBJ2-2, with TRBD2 identical over 8 bases. Germline CDR1 reads SGHAT; CDR2 reads FQNNGV. The CDR3 runs to 18 residues. With 5 bases clipped from V and 0 bases from J, the junction kept 11 bases outside the gene matches. The CDR3 DNA sequence: TGTGCCAGCAGCGTCACCCGGTTAGCGGGGCCGAACACCGGGGAGCTGTTTTTT. Protein: CASSVTRLAGPNTGELFF.

V usage is TRBV6-1 and J usage is TRBJ2-1; D call uncertain. The germline CDR1 and CDR2 sequences are MNHNS and SASEGT. Trimming pared 0 bases from V and 0 bases from J, leaving 9 bases between. CDR3 length: 16 residues. The chain's CDR3 is CASSEAPQSSYNEQFF. As DNA, the CDR3 is TGTGCCAGCAGTGAAGCGCCACAGAGCTCCTACAATGAGCAGTTCTTC.